This record looks at one T cell receptor beta chain sequence and its context. As yet, its antigen is unknown. This record comes from a study of T cell repertoires in cytomegalovirus infection. Study at large: Newly reported HLA-C-restricted and thoroughly characterized HLA-B-restricted CMV epitopes were employed.

TCRdb used MiXCR to reprocess the reads, holding one entry per CDR3 protein. The repertoire holds some 560,000 distinct CDR3 sequences, with 40% as singletons. This CDR3 is built from 14 residues. Per the germline V gene, CDR1 is SGHKS and CDR2 is YYEKEE (reference sequence). Trimming shortened V by 1 base and J by 1 base, and 8 bases separated the two germline ends. This chain connects TRBV5-5 to TRBJ1-1; D uncertain. The receptor's source is a human donor in good health (CMV status not recorded). Some clones in this sample may be carry-over from other donors' samples. The sample was cultured PBMCs, taken from culture after CMV antigen stimulation. The CDR3 coding sequence is TGTGCCAGCAGCTTGCTTCCCCCGAACACTGAAGCTTTCTTT. This codes for CASSLLPPNTEAFF.